This TCR beta chain stems from a study of CD8 T cells in ankylosing spondylitis. Study-wide results and limits: The authors found the disease-linked clones to be CD8+ and relatively rare in peripheral blood. A TCR beta motif made of eight highly homologous variants seemed typical of ankylosing spondylitis blood. Earlier studies detected some motif variants in reactive arthritis synovial fluid and blood.

This clonotype has at least ten counts. What it binds is not known. Via MiXCR, TCRdb re-called the 5' RACE reads, giving one row per CDR3 protein. This sample has fewer than 550,000 distinct CDR3 sequences, with approximately 5% found just once. V lost 2 bases and J lost 7; bases outside the gene matches: 7. The CDR3 runs to 14 residues. The germline V gene encodes CDR1 MNHEY and CDR2 SMNVEV (reference sequence). The TCR sequence derives from a male donor with ankylosing spondylitis. Sequenced material: blood, either unsorted or a sorted T cell fraction (not recorded which). V and J are TRBV27 and TRBJ2-7; 8 bases align to TRBD1. CDR3 coding DNA: TGTGCCAGCAGTTTAGGCAGGGGGCGTGTTGAGCAGTACTTC. This codes for CASSLGRGRVEQYF.